Presented here are 11 T cell receptor beta chains from one specimen sequenced in a study of vaccination and CD4 T cells after COVID-19. Sample treatment: approximately 9-day PBMC culture with coronavirus spike peptide pools or control peptides (ViraFEST assay). The Oncomine TCR Beta short-read assay sequenced DNA from cultured CD4+ T cells. TCRdb called the PCR reads again in MiXCR, with one record for every CDR3 protein. The profile shows under 25,000 distinct CDR3 sequences, roughly 67% of them singletons. These receptors lack a known antigen. The sample comprised CD4+ T cells from blood, cultured in vitro. The receptors were gathered from a human donor who had recovered from COVID-19.

CDR3 residues: CSATQGANQPQHF. DNA for the CDR3: TGCAGTGCTACCCAGGGGGCGAATCAGCCCCAGCATTTT. This chain joins TRBV20-1 and TRBJ1-5, with 8 nucleotides matching TRBD1. V trimming: 4 bases; J trimming: 4 bases; junction bases outside the gene matches: 3. The germline gives CDR1 DFQATT, CDR2 SNEGSKA (reference sequence). The CDR3 loop spans 13 amino acids.

This chain joins TRBV20-1 and TRBJ1-2, with 8 nucleotides matching TRBD1. Germline V gives CDR1 DFQATT, CDR2 SNEGSKA (reference sequence). V was clipped by 5 bases and J by 8 bases; unmatched bases: 10. The length of the CDR3 is 13 residues. The CDR3 DNA sequence: TGCAGTGCTTTAGGGCAGGGGGCACGAGGCTACACCTTC. Translated: CSALGQGARGYTF.

This clonotype has only one observation. The V and J genes are TRBV4-3 and TRBJ2-7; TRBD2 matches 11 bases. Germline-derived CDR1 and CDR2 are LGHNA and YSLEER. This CDR3 region has 16 residues. V gave up 4 bases and J gave up 4 bases; unmatched junction bases: 9. CDR3 in DNA: TGCGCCAGCAGCCCAGAGGCCCTAGCGGGAGGTTACGAGCAGTACTTC. Translation gives CASSPEALAGGYEQYF.

The table lists this clonotype with a count of one. This CDR3 is missing its conserved last phenylalanine or tryptophan, likely due to a read error. This chain uses TRBV7-2 with TRBJ2-5; 7 nucleotides agree with TRBD2. The germline V gene has CDR1 SGHTA and CDR2 FQGNSA. The V gene end was trimmed by 0 bases and the J gene end by 2 bases; junction bases not matched to a gene: 12. This CDR3 spans 18 amino acids. The CDR3 nucleotides read TGTGCCAGCAGCTTAGCTCCCCCCGGGAGGCCGGGACAAGAGACCCAGTACTCC. Protein product: CASSLAPPGRPGQETQYS.

The chain couples TRBV20-1 to TRBJ1-5; 9 bases line up with TRBD1. Germline V lookup: CDR1 DFQATT, CDR2 SNEGSKA (reference sequence). This CDR3 is built from 14 residues. After removal of 7 bases from V and 0 bases from J, the junction contained 4 bases not matched to a gene. The CDR3 reads CSGADRGSNQPQHF. The CDR3, as DNA: TGCAGTGGGGCGGACAGGGGTAGCAATCAGCCCCAGCATTTT.

The chain recombines TRBV27 with TRBJ2-3; D is possibly TRBD1 (6 bases). Germline V lookup: CDR1 MNHEY, CDR2 SMNVEV (reference sequence). CDR3 length: 16 amino acids. The V end was cut by 5 bases, the J end by 4 bases, with 19 bases between. CDR3 coding DNA: TGTGCCAGCAGTAGATGGGACACCGAGGGGCCAGATACGCAGTATTTT. It codes for CASSRWDTEGPDTQYF.

This sequence joins TRBV7-2 and TRBJ1-2; no definite D call. Germline-derived CDR1 and CDR2 are SGHTA and FQGNSA. The germline V and J ends were trimmed by 5 bases and 4 bases, with 14 bases remaining between them. The CDR3 has 14 amino acids. The CDR3 sequence is CASSGRPVGYGYTF. CDR3 nucleotides: TGTGCCAGCAGCGGACGCCCTGTCGGCTATGGCTACACCTTC.

V gene TRBV12-3 or TRBV12-4 combines with J gene TRBJ1-2; 8 bases agree with TRBD1. Trimming removed 6 bases from V and 8 bases from J; junction bases left unmatched: 11. This CDR3 has 14 residues. This CDR3 reads CASSLTGAPWGYTF. CDR3 DNA sequence: TGTGCCAGCAGCTTGACAGGGGCCCCGTGGGGCTACACCTTC.

This clonotype was seen a few times. The chain joins TRBV10-1 to TRBJ1-5; D possibly corresponds to TRBD1 (5 bases). Germline CDR1 WNHNN, CDR2 SYGVQD (reference sequence). The V and J ends lost 3 bases and 7 bases respectively, with 19 bases between them. This CDR3 spans 16 amino acids. The CDR3 protein is CASSEWPSRARQPQHF. CDR3 DNA sequence: TGCGCCAGCAGTGAATGGCCCTCCAGGGCCCGGCAGCCCCAGCATTTT.

The chain couples TRBV12-3 or TRBV12-4 to TRBJ2-4; 10 bases line up with TRBD1. Trimming removed 7 bases from V and 9 bases from J; junction bases left unmatched: 6. This CDR3 comprises 13 residues. Here the CDR3 reads CASTMDRGSIQYF. The DNA for the CDR3 is TGTGCCAGCACCATGGACAGGGGGAGCATTCAGTACTTC.

The CDR3 nucleotides are TGCAGTGCTAGAATGCCTGCAGGAGTGAACACTGAAGCTTTCTTT. This translates into CSARMPAGVNTEAFF. The chain carries TRBV20-1 and TRBJ1-1; D gene unclear. V was trimmed by 2 bases and J by 0 bases, leaving 13 bases between them. The CDR3 sequence is 15 residues long. Germline CDR1 and CDR2: DFQATT and SNEGSKA (reference sequence).